This TCR beta chain is from a study of patients and donors after allogeneic stem cell transplantation. The CDR3 has 14 amino acids. V was shortened by 0 bases and J by 3 bases, with 9 bases between the two germline ends. Germline V gives CDR1 SGHDT, CDR2 YYEEEE. This clonotype has a handful of counts. TCRdb independently ran MiXCR on the RT-PCR reads; one entry per CDR3 protein. Of approximately 90,000 distinct CDR3 sequences detected, 5% appear once; the ten largest clones hold 2.6%. The chain recombines TRBV5-6 with TRBJ1-2; D is unclear. The sequenced sample was blood, either unsorted or a sorted T cell fraction (not recorded which). This TCR came from a human donor who was either an allogeneic HSCT recipient or a stem cell or donor lymphocyte infusion donor (not recorded which). It is not recorded whose cells these are; they may come from a transplant donor. CDR3 coding DNA: TGTGCCAGCAGCTTGGCCGGCAGCCACTATGGCTACACCTTC. It translates to CASSLAGSHYGYTF.